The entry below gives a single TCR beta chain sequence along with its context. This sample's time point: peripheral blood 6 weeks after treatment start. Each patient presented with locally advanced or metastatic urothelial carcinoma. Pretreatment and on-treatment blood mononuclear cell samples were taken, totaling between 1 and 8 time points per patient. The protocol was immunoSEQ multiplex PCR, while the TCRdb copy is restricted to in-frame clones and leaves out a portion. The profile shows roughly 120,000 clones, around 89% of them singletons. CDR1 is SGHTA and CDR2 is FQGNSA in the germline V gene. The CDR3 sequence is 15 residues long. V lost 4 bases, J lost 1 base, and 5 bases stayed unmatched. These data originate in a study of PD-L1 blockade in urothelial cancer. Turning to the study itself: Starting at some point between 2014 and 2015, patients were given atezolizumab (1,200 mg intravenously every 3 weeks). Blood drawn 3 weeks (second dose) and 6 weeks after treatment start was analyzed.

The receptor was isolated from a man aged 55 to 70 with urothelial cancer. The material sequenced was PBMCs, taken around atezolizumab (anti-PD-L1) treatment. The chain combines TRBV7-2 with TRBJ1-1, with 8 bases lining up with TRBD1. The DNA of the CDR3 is TGTGCCAGCAGCTGGCAGGGGGCGCCGAACACTGAAGCTTTCTTT. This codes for CASSWQGAPNTEAFF.